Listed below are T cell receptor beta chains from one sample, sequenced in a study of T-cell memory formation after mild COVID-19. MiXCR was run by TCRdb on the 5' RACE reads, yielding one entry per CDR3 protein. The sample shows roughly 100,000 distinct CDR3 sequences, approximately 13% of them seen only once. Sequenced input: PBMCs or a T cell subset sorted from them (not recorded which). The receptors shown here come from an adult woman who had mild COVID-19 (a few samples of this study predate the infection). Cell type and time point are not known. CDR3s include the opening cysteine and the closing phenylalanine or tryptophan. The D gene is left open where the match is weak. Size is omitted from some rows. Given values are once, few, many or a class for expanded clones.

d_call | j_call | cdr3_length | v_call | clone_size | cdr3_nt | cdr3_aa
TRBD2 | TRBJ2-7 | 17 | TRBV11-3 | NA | TGTGCCAGCAGCTTTCTGGCGGGAGGCCTTTATGGAGACGAGCAGTACTTC | CASSFLAGGLYGDEQYF
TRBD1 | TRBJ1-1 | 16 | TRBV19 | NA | TGTGCCAGTAGTCCCGGGACAGGGAAGTTGAAAACTGAAGCTTTCTTT | CASSPGTGKLKTEAFF
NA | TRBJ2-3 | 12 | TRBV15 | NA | TGTGCCACCAGCAGAGATCAGGATACGCAGTATTTT | CATSRDQDTQYF
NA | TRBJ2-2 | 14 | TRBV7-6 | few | TGTGCCAGCAGCTTATTCAGGAACACCGGGGAGCTGTTTTTT | CASSLFRNTGELFF
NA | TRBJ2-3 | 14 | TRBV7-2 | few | TGTGCCAGCAGCTTATTTTCTAGCACAGATACGCAGTATTTT | CASSLFSSTDTQYF
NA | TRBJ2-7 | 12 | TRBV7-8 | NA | TGTGCCAGCAGCGTCGACAGGTACGAGCAGTACTTC | CASSVDRYEQYF
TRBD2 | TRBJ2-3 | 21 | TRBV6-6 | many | TGTGCCAGCAGTCAAATTCCGCCTGGGACTAGCGGGGGTTTCGGCACAGATACGCAGTATTTT | CASSQIPPGTSGGFGTDTQYF
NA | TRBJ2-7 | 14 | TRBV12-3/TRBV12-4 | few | TGTGCCAGCAGCTCGGGATTTATGGGGACCGAGCAGTACTTC | CASSSGFMGTEQYF
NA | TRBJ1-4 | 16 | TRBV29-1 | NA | TGCAGCGCCGCGGGGGTGGAAGGGATCCTTAATGAAAAACTGTTTTTT | CSAAGVEGILNEKLFF
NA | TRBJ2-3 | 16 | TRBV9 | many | TGTGCCAGCAGCCCTGGGACTCATTATCGCACAGATACGCAGTATTTT | CASSPGTHYRTDTQYF
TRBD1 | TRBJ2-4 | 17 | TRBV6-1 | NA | TGTGCCAGCAGTGAATATCCGGGACAGGGACTGGAAAACATTCAGTACTTC | CASSEYPGQGLENIQYF
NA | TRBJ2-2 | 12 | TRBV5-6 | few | TGTGCCAGCAGCTTTATCTCCGGGGAGCTGTTTTTT | CASSFISGELFF
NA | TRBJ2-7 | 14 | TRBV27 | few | TGTGCCAGCAGTTTAAGGGCCAGGGGGGACGAGCAGTACTTC | CASSLRARGDEQYF
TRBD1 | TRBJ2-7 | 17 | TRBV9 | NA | TGTGCCAGCAGCGCCGTAGCACCCCGGGACAGGTACCCTGGGCAGTACTTC | CASSAVAPRDRYPGQYF
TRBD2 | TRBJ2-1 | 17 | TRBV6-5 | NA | TGTGCCAGCAGTTATTCGGGAGGTCCAAGCTCCTACAATGAGCAGTTCTTC | CASSYSGGPSSYNEQFF
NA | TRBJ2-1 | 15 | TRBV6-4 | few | TGTGCCAGCAGTGATGGGGTCGGTTCCTACAATGAGCAGTTCTTC | CASSDGVGSYNEQFF
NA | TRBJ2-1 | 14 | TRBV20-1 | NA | TGCAGTGCTAGAGTTATCGCCTCCTACAATGAGCAGTTCTTC | CSARVIASYNEQFF